This T cell receptor beta chain stems from a study of blood T cells in healthy people across ages. The CDR3 length is 12 residues. Germline assignment: CDR1 SGDLS and CDR2 YYNGEE. Primers used in a second PCR of roughly 7 to 12 cycles were a sample-barcoded 5' primer and a J-beta primer mix. One entry per CDR3 protein results from TCRdb running MiXCR on the 5' RACE reads. The sample comprises some 1.5 million distinct CDR3 sequences, about 42% of which are singletons, and about 4% rests with the top ten. Material: blood. The receptor was isolated from a woman between 18 and 29 years old in good health. This chain uses TRBV9 with TRBJ2-4, with D unclear. The J call is doubtful: the DNA matches TRBJ2-7 better. This chain's CDR3 is CASSGPESEQYF. The CDR3 DNA sequence: TGTGCCAGCAGCGGACCTGAAAGCGAGCAGTACTTC.